The next 20 T cell receptor beta chains were all read from a single sample in a study of CD8 T cells in ankylosing spondylitis. MiXCR was run by TCRdb on the 5' RACE reads, yielding one entry per CDR3 protein. The table lists roughly 130,000 distinct CDR3 sequences, roughly 8.8% of them singletons. Sequenced input: blood, either unsorted or a sorted T cell fraction (not recorded which). All receptors come from a male donor with ankylosing spondylitis or in good health (not recorded which).

This clonotype was recorded at least ten times. The rearrangement uses TRBV5-1 and TRBJ1-2, with D hard to call. Germline CDR1 and CDR2: SGHRS and YFSETQ. The CDR3 runs to 15 residues. With 0 bases removed from V and 2 bases from J, the gap between germline ends came to 11 bases. This chain's CDR3 is CASSLGVGSNYGYTF. The CDR3 DNA is TGCGCCAGCAGCTTGGGGGTTGGGTCCAACTATGGCTACACCTTC.

This clonotype has more than one count but fewer than ten. The chain has TRBV20-1 and TRBJ2-5; TRBD1 matches at 8 bases. Germline V gene data show CDR1 as DFQATT and CDR2 as SNEGSKA (reference sequence). The CDR3 extends over 14 amino acids. V gave up 1 base and J gave up 4 bases; unmatched junction bases: 5. The CDR3 sequence is CSARADRGVETQYF. The CDR3 nucleotides read TGCAGTGCTAGAGCAGACAGGGGAGTAGAGACCCAGTACTTC.

The chain combines TRBV10-3 with TRBJ2-1; D might be TRBD2 (7 bases). There are 14 residues in the CDR3. The germline V and J ends were trimmed by 6 bases and 6 bases, with 15 bases remaining between them. The germline V gene has CDR1 ENHRY and CDR2 SYGVKD. The CDR3 spells CAIREAGHVNEQFF. DNA for the CDR3: TGTGCCATCAGGGAAGCGGGACACGTCAATGAGCAGTTCTTC.

This clonotype has at least ten counts. Here the CDR3 DNA reads TGCAGTGCTAGAGTATCGGCGGCCTATGGCTACACCTTC. Translation gives CSARVSAAYGYTF. V gene TRBV20-1 combines with J gene TRBJ1-2; D call uncertain. The CDR3 totals 13 residues. Germline V gives CDR1 DFQATT, CDR2 SNEGSKA (reference sequence). Between the trimmed V and J ends, which lost 1 base and 4 bases, there was a span of 10 bases.

For this clonotype: This likely comes from a read error, as the CDR3 has no conserved phenylalanine or tryptophan at its end. The chain uses TRBV30 and TRBJ2-1; TRBD2 aligns across 10 bases. Germline V gene data show CDR1 as GTSNPN and CDR2 as SVGIG (reference sequence). The CDR3 length is 15 residues. V shed 3 bases, J shed 5 bases, and the junction held 7 bases outside the gene matches. CDR3 residues: CAWRRTSGIDNEQFI. In DNA, the CDR3 is TGTGCCTGGAGAAGAACTAGCGGGATTGACAATGAGCAGTTCATC.

This chain joins TRBV5-1 and TRBJ1-3; no reliable D call. The ends were cut back, 3 bases at V and 1 base at J, with 14 bases in the middle. CDR3 size: 16 residues. CDR1 and CDR2 from the germline V gene are SGHRS and YFSETQ. CDR3 coding DNA: TGCGCCAGCAGCTCCATTCCCCGGGGATCTGGAAACACCATATATTTT. It encodes CASSSIPRGSGNTIYF.

This clonotype is labeled as medium-sized. The chain employs TRBV27 and TRBJ2-7; 9 bases map to TRBD2. The CDR3 spans 15 residues. J was trimmed by 6 bases and V by 5 bases; bases with no gene match: 11. The V gene's germline CDR1 is MNHEY and CDR2 SMNVEV (reference sequence). The CDR3 spells CASSSLGSGSFEQYF. The CDR3 DNA follows: TGTGCCAGCAGTAGCCTCGGTAGCGGGAGTTTCGAGCAGTACTTC.

This clonotype occurred many times. This CDR3 reads CASSSGGQFYEQYF. For the CDR3, the DNA is TGTGCCAGCAGTTCCGGGGGACAGTTCTACGAGCAGTACTTC. The V call is TRBV28, the J call TRBJ2-7; D is perhaps TRBD1 (7 bases). Trimming shortened V by 4 bases and J by 3 bases, and 13 bases separated the two germline ends. The CDR3 extends over 14 amino acids. In germline, CDR1 is MDHEN, CDR2 SYDVKM.

This clonotype occurred a few times. The V and J genes are TRBV2 and TRBJ2-1; 10 positions match TRBD1. V was clipped by 8 bases and J by 4 bases; unmatched bases: 2. CDR1 and CDR2 from the germline V gene are SNHLY and FYNNEI. This CDR3 has 13 amino acids. CDR3 amino acids: CASQDRGYNEQFF. The CDR3 region has the DNA TGTGCCAGCCAGGACAGGGGGTACAATGAGCAGTTCTTC.

The sample holds many counts of this clonotype. The gene calls are TRBV7-3 and TRBJ2-5; 7 bases line up with TRBD1. CDR3 length: 17 amino acids. V shed 1 base and J 1 base; nucleotides not matched to a gene: 9. CDR1 is SGHTA, CDR2 FQGTGA, per germline. The CDR3 DNA reads as TGTGCCAGCAGCTTAAATCCGGCAGGGGGTCCCCAAGAGACCCAGTACTTC. This sequence encodes CASSLNPAGGPQETQYF.

The sample holds many counts of this clonotype. The chain joins TRBV4-1 to TRBJ1-5, with 8 bases matching TRBD1. This CDR3 comprises 15 residues. The trim removed 1 base at V and 6 bases at J, leaving 5 bases unmatched. Germline CDR1 is MGHRA and CDR2 is YSYEKL. The CDR3 DNA reads TGCGCCAGCAGCCAAGCAGGGGGCGCGGGTCAGCCCCAGCATTTT. Translation: CASSQAGGAGQPQHF.

This clonotype was recorded many times. V is TRBV5-1 and J is TRBJ2-7; TRBD1 agrees at 7 bases. Germline CDR1 is SGHRS and CDR2 is YFSETQ. The CDR3 covers 15 residues. V gave up 0 bases and J gave up 3 bases; unmatched junction bases: 6. CDR3 loop: CASSLEDRSNYEQYF. CDR3 DNA sequence: TGCGCCAGCAGCTTGGAGGACAGGAGTAACTACGAGCAGTACTTC.

The table lists this clonotype with a few counts. The chain employs TRBV18 and TRBJ1-6, with 7 nucleotides matching TRBD1. The germline V gene encodes CDR1 KGHSH and CDR2 LQKENI. V trimming: 6 bases; J trimming: 10 bases; junction bases outside the gene matches: 6. The CDR3 loop spans 13 amino acids. CDR3 sequence (DNA): TGTGCCAGCTCGTGGGACAGATTGTCACCCCTCCACTTT. This gives the protein CASSWDRLSPLHF.

The chain carries TRBV12-3 or TRBV12-4 and TRBJ2-1; tentatively, D is TRBD2 (5 bases). The CDR3 is made up of 15 amino acids. Trimming pared 6 bases from V and 0 bases from J, leaving 12 bases between. CDR3 in amino acids: CASRPRGSSYNEQFF. CDR3 nucleotide sequence: TGTGCCAGCAGACCCCGGGGAAGCTCCTACAATGAGCAGTTCTTC.

The V call is TRBV7-2, the J call TRBJ2-1; maybe TRBD1 (5 bases). The CDR3 consists of 14 residues. Deletions cut 5 bases from V and 6 bases from J, with 14 bases between. Germline V gene data show CDR1 as SGHTA and CDR2 as FQGNSA. CDR3 protein: CASSTRVTGNEQFF. DNA of the CDR3: TGTGCCAGCAGCACCAGGGTCACGGGCAATGAGCAGTTCTTC. Supplemented by reference TRBV7-2 and TRBJ2-1, the full variable domain reads GAGVSQSPSNKVTEKGKDVELRCDPISGHTALYWYRQSLGQGLEFLIYFQGNSAPDKSGLPSDRFSAERTGGSVSTLTIQRTQQEDSAVYLCASSTRVTGNEQFFGPGTRLTVL.

In this sample, this clonotype turned up many times. The V and J genes are TRBV4-1 and TRBJ2-7, with 7 bases matching TRBD2. V gave up 0 bases and J gave up 3 bases; unmatched junction bases: 23. Germline loops: CDR1 MGHRA, CDR2 YSYEKL. This CDR3 is built from 21 residues. The DNA of the CDR3 is TGCGCCAGCAGCCAAGAAGGGGCCCTTGTCGTCACGGGAGGTGCGGACTACGAGCAGTACTTC. This sequence encodes CASSQEGALVVTGGADYEQYF.

There are many counts of this clonotype. The J gene is TRBJ2-5, the V gene TRBV24-1; TRBD1 matches at 9 bases. This CDR3 contains 15 residues. V dropped 0 bases and J dropped 5; count of bases not matched to a gene: 3. CDR1 is KGHDR and CDR2 is SFDVKD in the germline V gene. The CDR3 bases are TGTGCCACCAGTGATTTGTACAGGGGGCAGGAGACCCAGTACTTC. It encodes CATSDLYRGQETQYF.

This clonotype has ten or more counts. This sequence joins TRBV24-1 and TRBJ2-3; D is undetermined. Trimming left V 0 bases short and J 2 bases short, with 29 bases between. Germline loops: CDR1 KGHDR, CDR2 SFDVKD. The CDR3 covers 22 residues. The CDR3 DNA reads as TGTGCCACCAGTGATTTGCGAGTGGCGGTAGCTCCACTCCCAGAAGACACAGATACGCAGTATTTT. As protein: CATSDLRVAVAPLPEDTDTQYF.

This clonotype was counted a few times. V is TRBV12-3 or TRBV12-4 and J is TRBJ2-1; 8 bases are shared with TRBD2. This CDR3 comprises 15 residues. V lost 7 bases, J lost 7 bases, and 12 bases stayed unmatched. The CDR3 sequence: CASTNGLADANEQFF. For the CDR3, the DNA is TGTGCCAGCACCAATGGACTAGCCGACGCGAATGAGCAGTTCTTC.

The rearrangement uses TRBV12-3 or TRBV12-4 and TRBJ2-1; 9 bases line up with TRBD1. CDR3 length: 18 residues. V lost 3 bases, J lost 0 bases, and 9 bases stayed unmatched. The DNA for the CDR3 is TGTGCCAGCAGTTTTGGGTTCTCGGGACAGGGCTCCTACAATGAGCAGTTCTTC. As protein: CASSFGFSGQGSYNEQFF.